Below, one TCR beta chain is given with its context. Clones were read by immunoSEQ multiplex PCR, and TCRdb kept only the in-frame ones, dropping some. The sample carries about 81,000 clones, about four fifths recorded once. This entry belongs to a study of identifying expanded T cells in peripheral blood. The CDR3 totals 13 residues. Germline CDR1 is MGHRA and CDR2 is YSYEKL. V was pared by 2 bases and J by 5 bases, with 0 bases of the junction left unmatched. The TCR sequence derives from a person aged 18-70 years in good health. Input material: blood. The gene calls are TRBV4-1 and TRBJ1-5, with 7 bases matching TRBD1. CDR3 amino acids: CASSQTGDQPQHF. In nucleotides, the CDR3 is TGCGCCAGCAGCCAAACAGGGGATCAGCCCCAGCATTTT.